Detailed here is one T cell receptor (beta chain). V was cut by 5 bases and J by 1 base, with 13 bases left in between. Germline V gene sequence: CDR1 SGHTA, CDR2 FQGNSA. The CDR3 runs 15 residues. This specimen comes from a study of siplizumab effects on memory and regulatory T cells. Libraries were prepared by immunoSEQ multiplex PCR; TCRdb keeps only in-frame clonotypes and omits some of them. The sample holds around 99,000 clones, roughly nine tenths seen once. This chain uses TRBV7-2 with TRBJ2-3; D uncertain. The origin of this receptor is a human donor in good health. Specimen: Tregs sorted from blood. CDR3 residues: CASSHSTRGTDTQYF. The CDR3 DNA reads TGTGCCAGCAGCCATTCCACACGCGGCACAGATACGCAGTATTTT.